This TCR beta chain is from a study of blood T cell repertoires in COVID-19. V was trimmed by 1 base and J by 2 bases, leaving 20 bases between them. Germline CDR1 is MGHRA and CDR2 is YSYEKL. The CDR3 length is 18 residues. Method: immunoSEQ multiplex PCR; TCRdb's copy keeps in-frame clones and lacks some. The table shows 150,000 to 200,000 clones, with around 82% occurring only once. The chain carries TRBV4-1 and TRBJ1-1; the D is unclear. The clonotype was recovered from a woman between 40 and 50 years old with COVID-19, enrolled during active disease. Material: peripheral blood. The CDR3 loop is CASSQGLFGPSVNTEAFF. CDR3 nucleotides: TGCGCCAGCAGCCAAGGCTTATTTGGGCCCTCGGTTAACACTGAAGCTTTCTTT.